This T cell receptor (beta chain) was recorded in a study of shared clonotypes between healthy human individuals. CD4+ cell separation produced CD45RA+ naive and CD45RA-negative memory subsets. CDR1 and CDR2 from the germline V gene are SGDLS and YYNGEE. The CDR3 loop spans 15 amino acids. The V segment lost 6 bases and the J segment 0 bases; nucleotides outside the gene matches: 4. Study-level findings and limits: Generally, estimated richness proved larger in naive subsets than it did in memory subsets.

Generated by immunoSEQ multiplex PCR, the TCRdb table keeps only in-frame clones and is missing some. The data show a few million clones, with around 90% seen just once and approximately 0.41% held by the top ten. A word on this clone: Its matching antigen is unknown.

The receptor was isolated from a man in his late teens or twenties in good health. Some clones in this sample may be carry-over from other donors' samples. This chain joins TRBV9 and TRBJ2-2; 8 bases are a match to TRBD2. The source material was naive CD4+ T cells from PBMCs. As for subset: CD45RA+ positively selected. The CDR3 DNA reads as TGTGCCAGCACTCTAGCGGGCTCGAACACCGGGGAGCTGTTTTTT. Amino acids: CASTLAGSNTGELFF. The full variable domain, rest sourced from reference TRBV9 and TRBJ2-2, is DSGVTQTPKHLITATGQRVTLRCSPRSGDLSVYWYQQSLDQGLQFLIQYYNGEERAKGNILERFSAQQFPDLHSELNLSSLELGDSALYFCASTLAGSNTGELFFGEGSRLTVL.